The rows below give T cell receptor beta chains drawn from one sample of a study of immune evolution from preneoplasia to lung adenocarcinoma. The data were produced by immunoSEQ multiplex PCR, yet TCRdb's version contains in-frame clones alone and is incomplete. The sample carries over 11,000 clones, roughly 80% recorded once. Sequenced material: FFPE minimally invasive lung adenocarcinoma tissue. Receptors were obtained from a person between 65 and 79 years old with lung adenocarcinoma. CDR3s include the opening cysteine and the closing phenylalanine or tryptophan. The D gene is left open where the match is weak. Rows give clone size only sometimes, using once, few, many, or a class for an expanded clone.

CDR3,DNA,J,size,D,V
CASSLADTGYYEQYF,TGTGCCAGCAGCTTAGCCGATACGGGCTACTACGAGCAGTACTTC,TRBJ2-7,once,.,TRBV7-9
CASRREISGNTIYF,TGCGCCAGCAGACGGGAGATCTCTGGAAACACCATATATTTT,TRBJ1-3,.,.,TRBV5-1
CASRDREGEKLFF,TGTGCCAGCCGCGACAGAGAGGGGGAAAAACTGTTTTTT,TRBJ1-4,few,.,TRBV6-5
CASSVRGETQYF,TGTGCCAGCAGTGTTAGAGGAGAGACCCAGTACTTC,TRBJ2-5,.,.,TRBV2
CASSPRDRVGNIQYF,TGTGCCAGCAGTCCCCGGGACAGGGTCGGAAACATTCAGTACTTC,TRBJ2-4,.,TRBD1,TRBV7-9
CASSLLIAGGETQYF,TGTGCCAGCAGCCTACTCATAGCGGGAGGTGAGACCCAGTACTTC,TRBJ2-5,.,TRBD2,TRBV5-8
CAIQARGTGELFF,TGTGCCATCCAGGCCCGGGGCACCGGGGAGCTGTTTTTT,TRBJ2-2,.,.,TRBV5-8
CASSQSSGGPGYTF,TGTGCCAGCAGCCAATCAAGCGGAGGGCCAGGCTACACCTTC,TRBJ1-2,.,.,TRBV16
CASSPSQSRASNQPQHF,TGTGCCAGCAGTCCTTCCCAGAGCAGAGCTAGCAATCAGCCCCAGCATTTT,TRBJ1-5,.,.,TRBV28
CASSPGGSRDTQYF,TGTGCCAGCTCGCCGGGTGGGTCTCGAGATACGCAGTATTTT,TRBJ2-3,.,.,TRBV18
CASSFRDSSYEQYF,TGCGCCAGCAGCTTCAGGGACTCGTCCTACGAGCAGTACTTC,TRBJ2-7,.,.,TRBV4-1
CASSLRVLAGEEQYF,TGTGCCAGCAGCTTAAGGGTACTAGCGGGAGAAGAGCAGTACTTC,TRBJ2-7,.,TRBD2,TRBV7-8
CASSFRALTTTQYF,TGTGCCAGCAGCTTTCGAGCCCTAACTACGACGCAGTACTTC,TRBJ2-7,.,.,TRBV11-1
CASSHRDRNYEQYF,TGTGCCAGCAGTCACCGGGACAGAAACTACGAGCAGTACTTC,TRBJ2-7,.,TRBD1,TRBV7-9
CASSQDLTVKGGDNEQFF,TGTGCCAGCAGCCAAGATTTGACGGTAAAGGGAGGGGACAATGAGCAGTTCTTC,TRBJ2-1,.,TRBD2,TRBV5-4
CASSPGQGGYSGNTIYF,TGTGCCAGCTCACCCGGACAGGGAGGATACTCTGGAAACACCATATATTTT,TRBJ1-3,once,TRBD1,TRBV18
CASSMGGGAETQYF,TGTGCCAGTAGCATGGGGGGCGGGGCGGAGACCCAGTACTTC,TRBJ2-5,.,.,TRBV19
CAISPGGNSGYTF,TGTGCCATCAGCCCAGGGGGTAACTCTGGCTACACCTTC,TRBJ1-2,.,TRBD1,TRBV10-3
CATRLAVNEQFF,TGTGCCACCCGACTAGCGGTCAATGAGCAGTTCTTC,TRBJ2-1,.,TRBD2,TRBV28
CAWSVSGQGNTGELFF,TGTGCCTGGAGTGTTTCTGGGCAGGGCAACACCGGGGAGCTGTTTTTT,TRBJ2-2,few,.,TRBV30
CASSIDTGGNTIYF,TGTGCCAGCAGCATAGATACGGGCGGAAACACCATATATTTT,TRBJ1-3,.,.,TRBV7-8
CASRITVKETQYF,TGCGCCAGCAGGATTACAGTGAAAGAGACCCAGTACTTC,TRBJ2-5,.,.,TRBV23-1
CASSQGREDTQYF,TGTGCCAGCAGCCAGGGGAGGGAAGATACGCAGTATTTT,TRBJ2-3,.,TRBD2,TRBV4-2
CASSLHPRVDVAGNTIYF,TGTGCCAGCAGTTTACACCCTCGGGTAGATGTCGCTGGAAACACCATATATTTT,TRBJ1-3,.,.,TRBV28
CASRLSGTSLGEETQYF,TGTGCCAGCAGGCTTAGCGGGACTTCCCTTGGGGAAGAGACCCAGTACTTC,TRBJ2-5,.,TRBD2,TRBV7-9
CASSSPPRSKTQYF,TGTGCCAGCAGCTCCCCCCCGAGGTCGAAGACCCAGTACTTC,TRBJ2-5,.,.,TRBV5-6
CASSAGTSTNEKLFF,TGTGCCAGCAGTGCCGGGACCTCAACTAATGAAAAACTGTTTTTT,TRBJ1-4,.,.,TRBV2
CASSFGSGRAFNEQYF,TGTGCCAGCAGCTTTGGGAGCGGGAGGGCCTTTAACGAGCAGTACTTC,TRBJ2-7,.,TRBD2,TRBV7-9
CASSRSGTAVEAFF,TGTGCCAGCAGCAGATCGGGGACAGCAGTTGAAGCTTTCTTT,TRBJ1-1,.,TRBD1,TRBV7-9
CAWRQGGGEKLFF,TGTGCCTGGAGACAGGGTGGTGGTGAAAAACTGTTTTTT,TRBJ1-4,.,.,TRBV30
CASSAGLAGSYEQYF,TGTGCCAGCAGCGCGGGACTAGCGGGATCCTACGAGCAGTACTTC,TRBJ2-7,.,TRBD2,TRBV5-4
CSGTAYTGELFF,TGCAGCGGCACAGCCTACACCGGGGAGCTGTTTTTT,TRBJ2-2,once,.,TRBV29-1
CASTDKVASGYEQYF,TGTGCCAGCACCGACAAGGTGGCTAGCGGCTACGAGCAGTACTTC,TRBJ2-7,.,TRBD2,TRBV6-6
CASSLGGGASQTQYF,TGTGCCAGCAGCTTGGGCGGGGGGGCCTCACAGACCCAGTACTTC,TRBJ2-5,.,TRBD2,TRBV5-4
CSVKSGNQPQHF,TGCAGCGTTAAGTCCGGAAATCAGCCCCAGCATTTT,TRBJ1-5,once,.,TRBV29-1
CASGTQRDTEAFF,TGTGCCAGCGGAACCCAACGGGACACTGAAGCTTTCTTT,TRBJ1-1,.,.,TRBV6-5
CASSLGTLGQPQHF,TGCGCCAGCAGCTTGGGGACCTTGGGTCAGCCCCAGCATTTT,TRBJ1-5,few,.,TRBV5-1
CASSLDGGADTEAFF,TGTGCCAGCAGCTTAGATGGGGGCGCGGACACTGAAGCTTTCTTT,TRBJ1-1,few,.,TRBV7-9
CASSLGQVTSYEQYF,TGTGCCAGCAGCTTAGGACAGGTGACCTCCTACGAGCAGTACTTC,TRBJ2-7,once,.,TRBV11-2
CASSESQGTYQPQHF,TGTGCCAGCAGTGAATCACAGGGGACGTATCAGCCCCAGCATTTT,TRBJ1-5,.,TRBD1,TRBV6-1
CASSRGGLETQYF,TGTGCCAGCAGCCGAGGGGGCTTGGAGACCCAGTACTTC,TRBJ2-5,.,TRBD1,TRBV13
CASSEFEMGLYSNQPQHF,TGTGCCAGCAGTGAATTCGAGATGGGACTTTATAGCAATCAGCCCCAGCATTTT,TRBJ1-5,.,.,TRBV6-1
CASSPFEQLSGNTIYF,TGTGCCAGCTCACCATTCGAACAACTCTCTGGAAACACCATATATTTT,TRBJ1-3,.,.,TRBV18
CASIGLSYSGNEQFF,TGTGCCAGCATCGGGCTTTCCTACTCTGGGAATGAGCAGTTCTTC,TRBJ2-1,.,.,TRBV6-1
CASSESGRNNEQFF,TGTGCCAGCAGTGAAAGCGGGAGGAACAATGAGCAGTTCTTC,TRBJ2-1,.,TRBD2,TRBV25-1
CASSPANSGANVLTF,TGTGCCAGCAGCCCTGCGAACTCTGGGGCCAACGTCCTGACTTTC,TRBJ2-6,.,.,TRBV5-4
CASSPSRYEQYF,TGTGCCAGCAGTCCGTCCCGCTACGAGCAGTACTTC,TRBJ2-7,.,.,TRBV28
CASFSMNTEAFF,TGTGCCAGCTTCAGTATGAACACTGAAGCTTTCTTT,TRBJ1-1,.,.,TRBV6-1
CASSQDRAGYGYTF,TGTGCCAGCAGCCAAGACAGGGCTGGCTATGGCTACACCTTC,TRBJ1-2,.,TRBD1,TRBV6-4
CASSETNTGELFF,TGTGCCAGCAGTGAGACGAACACCGGGGAGCTGTTTTTT,TRBJ2-2,.,.,TRBV6-1